The next 14 T cell receptor beta chains were all read from a single sample in a study of early T cells in non-severe SARS-CoV-2 infection (dated by TCRdb to about 2021). Libraries were constructed by 5' RACE. The reads were generated on a NextSeq 500. TCRdb reprocessed the public reads (quality trimming at Q25 with fastp, clone calling with MiXCR) and kept in-frame beta chains. Rows matching on CDR3 protein sequence are summarized as one entry with the most common DNA and genes. This sample gives 30,000 to 40,000 distinct CDR3 sequences in total; around 6% of them show up just once. The ten largest clones add up to around 7.1% of the sample. Sequences were obtained from whole blood. These receptors all stem from an adult who was a healthcare worker with PCR-confirmed SARS-CoV-2 infection or an uninfected control (not recorded which).

This sequence joins TRBV12-3 or TRBV12-4 and TRBJ1-4, with D perhaps matching TRBD1 (6 bases). The length of the CDR3 is 14 residues. Trimming cost V 8 bases and J 8 bases, with 18 bases left between them. In DNA, the CDR3 is TGTGCCAGCGGGAAGGACACAAGGGGGGAAAAACTGTTTTTT. It yields the protein CASGKDTRGEKLFF.

This clonotype came up many times. In DNA, the CDR3 is TGTGCCAGCAGCCTGGACAGGGGCTATGGCTACACCTTC. The encoded protein is CASSLDRGYGYTF. This chain links TRBV3-1 with TRBJ1-2; 9 nucleotides line up with TRBD1. In germline, CDR1 is LGHDT, CDR2 YNNKEL (reference sequence). V was pared by 4 bases and J by 4 bases, with 1 base of the junction left unmatched. The CDR3 loop spans 13 amino acids.

There are many counts of this clonotype. The chain is built from TRBV7-8 and TRBJ2-1, with a weak D call TRBD1 (5 bases). Deletions cut 1 base from V and 3 bases from J, with 7 bases between. In germline, CDR1 is SGHVS, CDR2 FQNEAQ. CDR3 length equals 14 residues. The CDR3 nucleotides read TGTGCCAGCAGCTTAGTAGGGGACTACAATGAGCAGTTCTTC. Residues: CASSLVGDYNEQFF.

The J gene is TRBJ2-2, the V gene TRBV12-3 or TRBV12-4; D is unresolved. Trimming left V 5 bases short and J 4 bases short, with 5 bases between. The CDR3 consists of 12 residues. DNA of the CDR3: TGTGCCAGCAGTAGGGTCACCGGGGAGCTGTTTTTT. This codes for CASSRVTGELFF.

This clonotype was detected many times. The V gene is TRBV5-6, the J gene TRBJ2-7; D possibly corresponds to TRBD1 (6 bases). V lost 4 bases and J 7 bases, leaving 18 bases between the germline ends. This CDR3 comprises 14 residues. Germline V gene sequence: CDR1 SGHDT, CDR2 YYEEEE. DNA for the CDR3: TGTGCCAGCAGCCAGGGGCCGGTTTACGTTGAGCAGTACTTC. Its translation is CASSQGPVYVEQYF.

This clonotype was counted ten times or more. This chain connects TRBV14 to TRBJ2-6; TRBD2 might be the D (6 bases). Trimming removed 6 bases from V and 0 bases from J, with 15 bases in between. The germline gives CDR1 SGHDN, CDR2 FVKESK. The CDR3 has 17 amino acids. The CDR3 here is CASRPGGGSSGANVLTF. CDR3 DNA sequence: TGTGCCAGCAGACCCGGGGGTGGGAGCTCTGGGGCCAACGTCCTGACTTTC.

This clonotype occurred many times. The chain couples TRBV12-3 or TRBV12-4 to TRBJ2-6; 9 nucleotides agree with TRBD1. Trimming took 4 bases from V and 4 from J; bases not matched to a gene: 2. CDR3 length: 15 amino acids. CDR3 in DNA: TGTGCCAGCAGTTACAGGGGGCCGGGGGCCAACGTCCTGACTTTC. As protein: CASSYRGPGANVLTF.

This clonotype has a count of ten or more. The gene calls are TRBV30 and TRBJ2-3; D might be TRBD1 (6 bases). Trimming removed 0 bases from V and 2 bases from J, with 15 bases in between. Germline V lookup: CDR1 GTSNPN, CDR2 SVGIG (reference sequence). The CDR3 spans 16 residues. The CDR3 reads CAWSVLWTEYTDTQYF. For the CDR3, the DNA is TGTGCCTGGAGTGTACTTTGGACAGAATACACAGATACGCAGTATTTT.

The V gene is TRBV18, the J gene TRBJ2-3; 7 nucleotides agree with TRBD1. The V segment lost 2 bases and the J segment 2 bases; nucleotides outside the gene matches: 1. CDR1 is KGHSH, CDR2 LQKENI, per germline. There are 14 residues in the CDR3. CDR3 loop: CASSPTGVTDTQYF. The CDR3 bases are TGTGCCAGCTCACCAACAGGGGTCACAGATACGCAGTATTTT. Looking up the rest from reference TRBV18 and TRBJ2-3 gives the full variable domain: NAGVMQNPRHLVRRRGQEARLRCSPMKGHSHVYWYRQLPEEGLKFMVYLQKENIIDESGMPKERFSAEFPKEGPSILRIQQVVRGDSAAYFCASSPTGVTDTQYFGPGTRLTVL.

The chain links TRBV29-1 to TRBJ2-5, with a weak D call TRBD2 (7 bases). Germline CDR1 SQVTM, CDR2 ANQGSEA. The length of the CDR3 is 13 residues. Trimming shortened V by 4 bases and J by 5 bases, and 14 bases separated the two germline ends. The CDR3 sequence: CSVVEGGPETQYF. The CDR3 DNA is TGCAGCGTTGTGGAGGGGGGGCCTGAGACCCAGTACTTC.

This clonotype came up many times. V usage is TRBV4-1 and J usage is TRBJ2-1, with 9 bases lining up with TRBD1. J was trimmed by 4 bases and V by 0 bases; bases with no gene match: 4. This CDR3 is built from 16 residues. Germline V lookup: CDR1 MGHRA, CDR2 YSYEKL. The CDR3 loop is CASSQDWDREYNEQFF. For the CDR3, the DNA is TGCGCCAGCAGCCAAGATTGGGACAGGGAATACAATGAGCAGTTCTTC.

This clonotype was seen repeatedly, ten times or more. This rearrangement joins TRBV10-3 to TRBJ2-7; 11 bases are shared with TRBD1. The CDR3 length is 14 residues. Germline V gene lookup returns CDR1 ENHRY and CDR2 SYGVKD. V shed 7 bases and J 2 bases; nucleotides not matched to a gene: 4. CDR3 protein: CAITRGQGAYEQYF. The CDR3 DNA sequence: TGTGCCATCACCCGGGGACAGGGGGCCTACGAGCAGTACTTC.

The sample holds many counts of this clonotype. V gene TRBV7-6 combines with J gene TRBJ2-1; 14 nucleotides line up with TRBD2. Germline V gene data show CDR1 as SGHVS and CDR2 as FNYEAQ. This CDR3 has 17 residues. Losses at the gene ends were 0 bases for V and 7 bases for J; bases not matched to a gene: 5. The CDR3: CASSLAGLAGGVNEQFF. The CDR3 DNA reads as TGTGCCAGCAGCTTAGCCGGACTAGCGGGGGGAGTTAATGAGCAGTTCTTC.

The chain couples TRBV20-1 to TRBJ1-1, with D hard to call. The CDR3 is 12 amino acids. Per the germline V gene, CDR1 is DFQATT and CDR2 is SNEGSKA (reference sequence). In nucleotides, the CDR3 is TGCACCCCCCGGCGGGGGAACACTGAAGCTTTCTTT. Translated: CTPRRGNTEAFF.